The 14 T cell receptor beta chains below were found in one sample sequenced in a study of cytomegalovirus exposure and HLA in healthy donors. Use of 60 Vbeta and 13 Jbeta primers characterized the PCR. TCRdb keeps only in-frame clones here, not all; method: immunoSEQ multiplex PCR. Of around 150,000 clones in the sample, approximately 8.9% were seen once. Sequenced input: PBMCs. Every receptor here comes from a woman in her forties in good health and CMV-seropositive.

This chain connects TRBV11-2 to TRBJ1-2; no reliable D call. Germline V lookup: CDR1 SGHAT, CDR2 FQNNGV. V dropped 3 bases and J dropped 6 bases, with 8 bases sitting between them. The CDR3 spans 12 residues. CDR3 DNA sequence: TGTGCCAGCAGCTTTGGCACAAATGGCTACACCTTC. It encodes CASSFGTNGYTF. The whole variable domain, filled in from reference TRBV11-2 and TRBJ1-2, reads EAGVAQSPRYKIIEKRQSVAFWCNPISGHATLYWYQQILGQGPKLLIQFQNNGVVDDSQLPKDRFSAERLKGVDSTLKIQPAKLEDSAVYLCASSFGTNGYTFGSGTRLTVV.

This clone was found a few times. This chain uses TRBV5-1 with TRBJ1-1; possibly TRBD1 for D (6 bases). The CDR3 spans 12 residues. CDR1 is SGHRS, CDR2 YFSETQ, per germline. Deletions cut 5 bases from V and 9 bases from J, with 14 bases between. The CDR3 protein is CASRATGGKAFF. CDR3 sequence (DNA): TGCGCCAGCAGGGCGACGGGGGGCAAAGCTTTCTTT. Full variable domain (remainder filled in from reference TRBV5-1 and TRBJ1-1): KAGVTQTPRYLIKTRGQQVTLSCSPISGHRSVSWYQQTPGQGLQFLFEYFSETQRNKGNFPGRFSGRQFSNSRSEMNVSTLELGDSALYLCASRATGGKAFFGQGTRLTVV.

This clone occurred a few times. The chain carries TRBV18 and TRBJ2-5; TRBD1 is a possible D gene (6 bases). The germline CDR1 and CDR2 sequences are KGHSH and LQKENI. The CDR3 is 15 residues long. V lost 5 bases and J lost 0, with 13 bases in between. As DNA, the CDR3 is TGTGCCAGCTCAGCCAGAACAGGGCACCAAGAGACCCAGTACTTC. It yields the protein CASSARTGHQETQYF.

As to this clone: Other DNA sequences within the sample encode an identical CDR3. The V gene is TRBV5-1, the J gene TRBJ2-3, with TRBD1 identical over 11 bases. This CDR3 spans 15 amino acids. V was clipped by 3 bases and J by 5 bases; unmatched bases: 5. Germline CDR1 reads SGHRS; CDR2 reads YFSETQ. In nucleotides, the CDR3 is TGCGCCAGCAGCTATGGACAGGGGGCAAGAGATACGCAGTATTTT. It translates to CASSYGQGARDTQYF.

This clone was seen a few times. Since the CDR3 does not end with the conserved phenylalanine or tryptophan, this likely comes from a read error. No DNA is shown, since the ends of the CDR3 on it are uncertain; the CDR3 is the one TCRdb lists. This chain links TRBV6-1 with TRBJ1-2; the table's TRBD1 call for D was not verified on the DNA. Germline lookup yields CDR1 MNHNS and CDR2 SASEGT. The CDR3 is made up of 13 amino acids, end residues included. The chain's CDR3 is CASSENVRTPTAV.

This clone appeared a few times. The rearrangement links TRBV15 to TRBJ1-2; 7 bases line up with TRBD1. There are 13 residues in the CDR3. V shed 1 base and J 6 bases; nucleotides not matched to a gene: 2. CDR1 is LNHNV and CDR2 is YYDKDF in the germline V gene (reference sequence). CDR3: CATSRGQGDGYTF. The DNA for the CDR3 is TGTGCCACCAGCAGAGGGCAGGGGGATGGCTACACCTTC.

The CDR3 coding sequence is TGTGCCAGCAGCCCCAAGATGTCAGGACAGGGAAAGTTGGTTGGGGCCAACGTCCTGACTTTC. As protein: CASSPKMSGQGKLVGANVLTF. The chain links TRBV14 to TRBJ2-6; 8 positions agree with TRBD1. Trimming at V came to 4 bases and at J to 3 bases, leaving 20 bases not matched to a gene. This CDR3 has 21 amino acids. CDR1 is SGHDN and CDR2 is FVKESK in the germline V gene.

In this sample, this clone turned up a few times. The chain links TRBV5-4 to TRBJ1-6, with D hard to call. The CDR3 runs 15 residues. With 0 bases removed from V and 8 bases from J, the gap between germline ends came to 12 bases. Germline CDR1 is SGHNT and CDR2 is YYREEE (reference sequence). The CDR3 DNA reads TGTGCCAGCAGCTTGGAACGGGGTAGGGATTCACCCCTCCACTTT. Protein product: CASSLERGRDSPLHF.

This clone has a handful of counts. The genes are TRBV2 and TRBJ2-7, with TRBD1 identical over 7 bases. V was pared by 6 bases and J by 0 bases, with 2 bases of the junction left unmatched. The germline V gene encodes CDR1 SNHLY and CDR2 FYNNEI. This CDR3 has 13 residues. The CDR3 is CASRDRSSYEQYF. The CDR3 DNA reads TGTGCCAGCAGGGACAGGAGCTCCTACGAGCAGTACTTC.

This clone was counted a few times. This chain joins TRBV19 and TRBJ2-2, with 9 bases identical to TRBD2. Germline trimming cut 6 bases from V and 5 bases from J; bases unmatched to any gene: 4. The CDR3 has 14 amino acids. Germline values: CDR1 LNHDA, CDR2 SQIVND (reference sequence). Here the CDR3 reads CASRERGATGELFF. The DNA for the CDR3 is TGTGCCAGTAGGGAGCGGGGGGCGACCGGGGAGCTGTTTTTT.

The J gene is TRBJ1-2, the V gene TRBV5-1; D is unclear. The CDR3 is 14 amino acids. Trimming left V 4 bases short and J 2 bases short, with 12 bases between. Germline CDR1 and CDR2: SGHRS and YFSETQ. The CDR3 bases are TGCGCCAGCAGCCTGACGACGGGAAACTATGGCTACACCTTC. Its protein product is CASSLTTGNYGYTF.

This clone was seen a handful of times. V and J are TRBV11-2 and TRBJ2-1, with 7 bases lining up with TRBD2. This CDR3 has 16 amino acids. Germline CDR1 is SGHAT and CDR2 is FQNNGV. The V segment lost 0 bases and the J segment 2 bases; nucleotides outside the gene matches: 4. The CDR3 loop is CASSLDPGTTYNEQFF. The CDR3 DNA is TGTGCCAGCAGCTTAGATCCCGGGACTACCTACAATGAGCAGTTCTTC.

This rearrangement joins TRBV9 to TRBJ2-1; possibly TRBD1 for D (6 bases). Trimming took 5 bases from V and 4 from J, leaving 22 bases between them. The CDR3 loop spans 17 amino acids. The germline V gene has CDR1 SGDLS and CDR2 YYNGEE. CDR3 protein: CASSKTGTPTYYNEQFF. The DNA for the CDR3 is TGTGCCAGCAGTAAAACAGGGACGCCAACTTATTACAATGAGCAGTTCTTC.

There are a few counts of this clone. V gene TRBV5-1 combines with J gene TRBJ1-6; 7 positions agree with TRBD1. Germline V CDR1 and CDR2: SGHRS, YFSETQ. V lost 4 bases and J lost 7; bases outside the gene matches: 11. The CDR3 covers 16 residues. The chain's CDR3 is CASSPREQGLNSPLHF. The DNA for the CDR3 is TGCGCCAGCAGCCCCCGGGAACAGGGGTTAAATTCACCCCTCCACTTT.